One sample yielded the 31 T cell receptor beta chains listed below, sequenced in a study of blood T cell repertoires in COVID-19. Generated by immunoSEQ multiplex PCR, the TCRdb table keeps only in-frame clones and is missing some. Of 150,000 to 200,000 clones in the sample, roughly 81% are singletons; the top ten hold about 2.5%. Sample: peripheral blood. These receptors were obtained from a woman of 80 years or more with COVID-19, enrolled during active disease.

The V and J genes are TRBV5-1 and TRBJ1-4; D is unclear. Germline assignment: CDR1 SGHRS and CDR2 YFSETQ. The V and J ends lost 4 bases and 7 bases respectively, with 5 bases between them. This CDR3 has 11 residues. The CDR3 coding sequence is TGCGCCAGCAGCGGAGGTGAAAAACTGTTTTTT. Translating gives CASSGGEKLFF. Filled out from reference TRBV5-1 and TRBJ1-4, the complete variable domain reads KAGVTQTPRYLIKTRGQQVTLSCSPISGHRSVSWYQQTPGQGLQFLFEYFSETQRNKGNFPGRFSGRQFSNSRSEMNVSTLELGDSALYLCASSGGEKLFFGSGTQLSVL.

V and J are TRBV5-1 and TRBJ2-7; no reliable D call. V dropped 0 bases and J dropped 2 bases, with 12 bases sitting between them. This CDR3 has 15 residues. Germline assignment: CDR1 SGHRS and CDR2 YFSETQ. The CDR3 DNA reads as TGCGCCAGCAGCTTGGACCTGGCGGTAACCTACGAGCAGTACTTC. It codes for CASSLDLAVTYEQYF.

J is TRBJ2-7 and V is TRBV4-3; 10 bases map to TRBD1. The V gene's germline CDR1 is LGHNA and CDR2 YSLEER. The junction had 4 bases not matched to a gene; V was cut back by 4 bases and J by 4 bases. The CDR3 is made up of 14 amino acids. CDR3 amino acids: CASSPRQGAYEQYF. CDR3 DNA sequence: TGCGCCAGCAGCCCTCGACAGGGGGCGTACGAGCAGTACTTC.

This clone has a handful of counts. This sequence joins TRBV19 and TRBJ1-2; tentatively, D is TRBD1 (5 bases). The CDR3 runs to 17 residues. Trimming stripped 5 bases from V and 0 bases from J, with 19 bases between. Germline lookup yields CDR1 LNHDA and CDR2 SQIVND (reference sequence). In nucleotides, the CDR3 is TGTGCCAGTAGTGGCCGGCGATACGGGGGAACTAACTATGGCTACACCTTC. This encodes CASSGRRYGGTNYGYTF.

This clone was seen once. This CDR3 reads CASSQSSGHYNEQFF. In DNA, the CDR3 is TGTGCCAGCAGTCAATCTAGCGGGCATTACAATGAGCAGTTCTTC. The chain joins TRBV6-5 to TRBJ2-1; 8 nucleotides line up with TRBD2. V was pared by 5 bases and J by 4 bases, with 7 bases of the junction left unmatched. CDR3 length equals 15 residues. Germline lookup yields CDR1 MNHEY and CDR2 SVGAGI.

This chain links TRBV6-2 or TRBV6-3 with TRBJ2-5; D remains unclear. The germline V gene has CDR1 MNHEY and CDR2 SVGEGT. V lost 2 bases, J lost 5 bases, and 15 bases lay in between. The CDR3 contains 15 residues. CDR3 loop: CASSYTHSLGETQYF. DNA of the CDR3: TGTGCCAGCAGTTACACACATAGCCTCGGGGAGACCCAGTACTTC.

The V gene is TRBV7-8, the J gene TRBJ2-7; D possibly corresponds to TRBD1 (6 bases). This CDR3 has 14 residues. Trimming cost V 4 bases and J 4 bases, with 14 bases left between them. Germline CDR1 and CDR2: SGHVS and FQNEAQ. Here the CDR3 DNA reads TGTGCCAGCAGCTCCTCACTACAGGGATACGAGCAGTACTTC. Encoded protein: CASSSSLQGYEQYF.

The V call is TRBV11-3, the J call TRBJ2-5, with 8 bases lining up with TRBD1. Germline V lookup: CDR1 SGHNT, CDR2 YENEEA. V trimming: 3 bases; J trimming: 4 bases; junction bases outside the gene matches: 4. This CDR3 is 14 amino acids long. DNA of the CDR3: TGTGCCAGCAGCTTTACAGGGGGAACAGAGACCCAGTACTTC. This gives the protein CASSFTGGTETQYF.

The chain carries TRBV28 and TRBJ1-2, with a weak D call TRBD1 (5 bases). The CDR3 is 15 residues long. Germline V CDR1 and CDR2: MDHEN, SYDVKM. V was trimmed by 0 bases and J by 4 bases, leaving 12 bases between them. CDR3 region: CASSLWGRRSYGYTF. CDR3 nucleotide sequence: TGTGCCAGCAGTTTATGGGGGCGTAGGTCCTATGGCTACACCTTC.

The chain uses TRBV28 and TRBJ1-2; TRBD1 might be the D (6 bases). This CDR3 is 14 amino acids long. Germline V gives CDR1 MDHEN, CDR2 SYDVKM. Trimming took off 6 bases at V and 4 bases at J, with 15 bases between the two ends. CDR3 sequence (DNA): TGTGCCAGCAGCGTTACAGGGCTGAGCTATGGCTACACCTTC. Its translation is CASSVTGLSYGYTF.

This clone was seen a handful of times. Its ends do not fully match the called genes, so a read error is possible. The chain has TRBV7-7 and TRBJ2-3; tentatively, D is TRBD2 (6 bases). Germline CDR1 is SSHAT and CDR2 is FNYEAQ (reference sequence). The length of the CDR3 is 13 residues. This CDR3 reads CASSQVRGYTQYF. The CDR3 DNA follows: TGTGCTAGCAGTCAGGTGCGGGGCTATACGCAGTATTTT. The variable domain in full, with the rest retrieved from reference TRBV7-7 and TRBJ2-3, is GAGVSQSPRYKVTKRGQDVTLRCDPISSHATLYWYQQALGQGPEFLTYFNYEAQPDKSGLPSDRFSAERPEGSISTLTIQRTEQRDSAMYRCASSQVRGYTQYFGPGTRLTVL.

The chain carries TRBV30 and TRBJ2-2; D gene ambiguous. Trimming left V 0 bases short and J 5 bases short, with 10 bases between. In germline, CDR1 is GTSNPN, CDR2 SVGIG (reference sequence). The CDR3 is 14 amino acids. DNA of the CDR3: TGTGCCTGGAGTGTACGCGGTACTACCGGGGAGCTGTTTTTT. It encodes CAWSVRGTTGELFF.

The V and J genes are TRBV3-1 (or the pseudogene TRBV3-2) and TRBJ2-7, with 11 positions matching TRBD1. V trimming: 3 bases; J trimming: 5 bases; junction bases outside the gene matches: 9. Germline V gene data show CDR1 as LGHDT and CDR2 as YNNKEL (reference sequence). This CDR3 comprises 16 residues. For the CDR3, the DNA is TGTGCCAGCAGCCATTATCTTGGGACAGGGGGGGACGAGCAGTACTTC. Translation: CASSHYLGTGGDEQYF.

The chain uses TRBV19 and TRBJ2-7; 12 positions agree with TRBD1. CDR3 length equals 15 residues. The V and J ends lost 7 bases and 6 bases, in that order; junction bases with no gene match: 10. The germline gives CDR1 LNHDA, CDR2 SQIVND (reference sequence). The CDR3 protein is CASKGTGGASGEQYF. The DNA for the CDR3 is TGTGCCAGTAAGGGGACAGGGGGCGCGAGTGGCGAGCAGTACTTC.

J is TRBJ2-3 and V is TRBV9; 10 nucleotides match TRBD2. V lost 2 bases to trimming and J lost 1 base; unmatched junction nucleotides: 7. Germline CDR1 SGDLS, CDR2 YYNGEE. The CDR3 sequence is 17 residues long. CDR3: CASSVLTSGVGTDTQYF. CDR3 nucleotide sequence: TGTGCCAGCAGCGTCCTAACTAGCGGGGTGGGCACAGATACGCAGTATTTT.

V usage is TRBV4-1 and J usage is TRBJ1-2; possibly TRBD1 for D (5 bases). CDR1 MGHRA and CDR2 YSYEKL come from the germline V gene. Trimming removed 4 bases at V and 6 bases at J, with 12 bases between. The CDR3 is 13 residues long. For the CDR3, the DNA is TGCGCCAGCAGCCTCGCAGGGAAGGATGGCTACACCTTC. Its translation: CASSLAGKDGYTF.

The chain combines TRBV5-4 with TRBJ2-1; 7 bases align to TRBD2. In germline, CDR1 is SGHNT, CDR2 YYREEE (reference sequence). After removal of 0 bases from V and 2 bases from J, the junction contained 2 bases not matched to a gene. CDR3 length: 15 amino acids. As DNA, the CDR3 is TGTGCCAGCAGCTTGGACCTAGCGGCCTACAATGAGCAGTTCTTC. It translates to CASSLDLAAYNEQFF.

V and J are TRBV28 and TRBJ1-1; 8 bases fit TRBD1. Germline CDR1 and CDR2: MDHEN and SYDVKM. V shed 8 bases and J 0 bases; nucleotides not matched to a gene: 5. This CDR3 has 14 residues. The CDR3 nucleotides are TGTGCCAGCTTTGGACAGGGCATGAACACTGAAGCTTTCTTT. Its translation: CASFGQGMNTEAFF.

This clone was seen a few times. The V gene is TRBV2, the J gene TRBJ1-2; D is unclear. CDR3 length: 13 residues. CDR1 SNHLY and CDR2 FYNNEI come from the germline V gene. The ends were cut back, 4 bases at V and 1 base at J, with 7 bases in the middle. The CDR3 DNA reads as TGTGCCAGCAGTGGGTACAGTAACTATGGCTACACCTTC. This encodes CASSGYSNYGYTF.

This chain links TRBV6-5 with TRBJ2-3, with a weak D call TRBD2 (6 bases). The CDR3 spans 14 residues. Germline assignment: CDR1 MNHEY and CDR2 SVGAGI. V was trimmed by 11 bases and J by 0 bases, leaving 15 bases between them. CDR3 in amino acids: CAANLALSTDTQYF. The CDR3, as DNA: TGTGCCGCAAATCTAGCGCTTAGCACAGATACGCAGTATTTT.

CDR3 DNA sequence: TGTGCCAGCAGCTTAACCGGACTAGCGGGAAGATACGAGCAGTACTTC. Translation gives CASSLTGLAGRYEQYF. The chain recombines TRBV11-2 with TRBJ2-7; 12 nucleotides agree with TRBD2. The J segment lost 4 bases and the V segment lost 2 bases, leaving 6 bases of the junction unmatched. Per germline, CDR1 SGHAT and CDR2 FQNNGV. The CDR3 loop spans 16 amino acids.

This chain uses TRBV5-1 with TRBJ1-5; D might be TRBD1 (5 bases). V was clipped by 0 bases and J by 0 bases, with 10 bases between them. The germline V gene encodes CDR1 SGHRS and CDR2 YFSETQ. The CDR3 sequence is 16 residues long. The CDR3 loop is CASSLGRGGSNQPQHF. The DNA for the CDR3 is TGCGCCAGCAGCTTGGGGAGGGGTGGTAGCAATCAGCCCCAGCATTTT.

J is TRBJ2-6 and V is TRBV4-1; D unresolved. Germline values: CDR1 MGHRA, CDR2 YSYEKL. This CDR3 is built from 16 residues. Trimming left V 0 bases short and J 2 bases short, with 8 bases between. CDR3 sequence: CASSQERWTGANVLTF. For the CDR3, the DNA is TGCGCCAGCAGCCAAGAGCGGTGGACTGGGGCCAACGTCCTGACTTTC.

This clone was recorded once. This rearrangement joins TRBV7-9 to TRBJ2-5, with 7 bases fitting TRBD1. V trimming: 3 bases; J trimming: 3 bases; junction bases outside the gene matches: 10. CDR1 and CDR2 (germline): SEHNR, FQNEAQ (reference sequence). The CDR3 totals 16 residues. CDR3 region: CASSLDHRGGEETQYF. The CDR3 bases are TGTGCCAGCAGCTTGGACCACAGGGGCGGTGAAGAGACCCAGTACTTC.

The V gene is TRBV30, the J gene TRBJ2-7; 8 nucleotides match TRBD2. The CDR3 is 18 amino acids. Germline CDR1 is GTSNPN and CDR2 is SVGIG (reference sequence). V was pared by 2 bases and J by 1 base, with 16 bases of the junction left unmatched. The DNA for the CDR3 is TGTGCCTGGAGTTCGTTCCCCCTAGCGGGCCTGGGATCCTACGAGCAGTACTTC. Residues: CAWSSFPLAGLGSYEQYF.

The CDR3 region has the DNA TGTGCCAGCAGCCCCAGCGGGAGCTCCTACAATGAGCAGTTCTTC. It is translated as CASSPSGSSYNEQFF. The chain carries TRBV6-5 and TRBJ2-1, with TRBD2 matching 8 bases. This CDR3 contains 15 residues. With V trimmed by 6 bases and J by 0 bases, 4 bases remained unmatched. Germline CDR1 MNHEY, CDR2 SVGAGI.

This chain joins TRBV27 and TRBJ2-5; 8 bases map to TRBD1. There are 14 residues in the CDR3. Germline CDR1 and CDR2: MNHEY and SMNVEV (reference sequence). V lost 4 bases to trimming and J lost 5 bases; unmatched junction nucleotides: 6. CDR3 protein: CASSSDRVGETQYF. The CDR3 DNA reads TGTGCCAGCAGTTCGGACAGGGTCGGGGAGACCCAGTACTTC.

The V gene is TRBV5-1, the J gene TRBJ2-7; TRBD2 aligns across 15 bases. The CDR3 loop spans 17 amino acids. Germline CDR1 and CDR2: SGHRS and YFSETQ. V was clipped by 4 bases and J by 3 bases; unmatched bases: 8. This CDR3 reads CASSPGLAGGPDYEQYF. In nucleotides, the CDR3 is TGCGCCAGCAGCCCAGGACTAGCGGGAGGGCCTGACTACGAGCAGTACTTC.

The CDR3 sequence is CASSFFLTSGFYEQYF. CDR3 coding DNA: TGTGCCAGCAGCTTTTTCCTTACTAGCGGATTTTACGAGCAGTACTTC. This chain connects TRBV7-9 to TRBJ2-7, with TRBD2 matching 8 bases. V gave up 3 bases and J gave up 4 bases; unmatched junction bases: 11. CDR3 length: 16 residues. The germline gives CDR1 SEHNR, CDR2 FQNEAQ (reference sequence). Looking up the rest from reference TRBV7-9 and TRBJ2-7 gives the full variable domain: DTGVSQNPRHKITKRGQNVTFRCDPISEHNRLYWYRQTLGQGPEFLTYFQNEAQLEKSRLLSDRFSAERPKGSFSTLEIQRTEQGDSAMYLCASSFFLTSGFYEQYFGPGTRLTVT.

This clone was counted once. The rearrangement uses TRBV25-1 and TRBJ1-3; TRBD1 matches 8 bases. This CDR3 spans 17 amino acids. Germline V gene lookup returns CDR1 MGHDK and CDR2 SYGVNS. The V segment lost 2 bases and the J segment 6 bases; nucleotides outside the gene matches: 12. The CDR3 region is CASSEGRGPTYVNTIYF. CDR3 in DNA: TGTGCCAGCAGTGAAGGCAGGGGGCCAACCTATGTAAACACCATATATTTT. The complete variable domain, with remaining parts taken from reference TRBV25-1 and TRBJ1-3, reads EADIYQTPRYLVIGTGKKITLECSQTMGHDKMYWYQQDPGMELHLIHYSYGVNSTEKGDLSSESTVSRIRTEHFPLTLESARPSHTSQYLCASSEGRGPTYVNTIYFGEGSWLTVV.

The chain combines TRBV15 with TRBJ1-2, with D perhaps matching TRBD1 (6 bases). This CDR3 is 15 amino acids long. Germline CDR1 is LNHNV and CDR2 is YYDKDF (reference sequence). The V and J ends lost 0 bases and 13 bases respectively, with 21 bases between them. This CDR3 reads CATSRESTGLSGLTF. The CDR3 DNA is TGTGCCACCAGCAGAGAGTCGACAGGCCTTAGTGGCCTCACCTTC.